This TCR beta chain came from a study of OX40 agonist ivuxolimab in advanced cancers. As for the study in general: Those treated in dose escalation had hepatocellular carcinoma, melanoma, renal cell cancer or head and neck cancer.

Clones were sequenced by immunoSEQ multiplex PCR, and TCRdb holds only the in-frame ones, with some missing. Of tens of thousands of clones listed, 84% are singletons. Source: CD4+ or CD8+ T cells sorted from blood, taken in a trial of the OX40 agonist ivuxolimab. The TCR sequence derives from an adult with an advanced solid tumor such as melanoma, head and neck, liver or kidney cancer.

CDR3 nucleotides: TGCGCCAGCAGCCGGGACCGGGGGGCCGGGCAGGGCGCTGGAAACACCATATATTTT. Amino acid sequence: CASSRDRGAGQGAGNTIYF. This sequence joins TRBV4-1 and TRBJ1-3, with a tentative D call TRBD1 (6 bases). CDR1 is MGHRA and CDR2 is YSYEKL in the germline V gene. This CDR3 contains 19 residues. V was shortened by 4 bases and J by 2 bases, with 24 bases between the two germline ends.